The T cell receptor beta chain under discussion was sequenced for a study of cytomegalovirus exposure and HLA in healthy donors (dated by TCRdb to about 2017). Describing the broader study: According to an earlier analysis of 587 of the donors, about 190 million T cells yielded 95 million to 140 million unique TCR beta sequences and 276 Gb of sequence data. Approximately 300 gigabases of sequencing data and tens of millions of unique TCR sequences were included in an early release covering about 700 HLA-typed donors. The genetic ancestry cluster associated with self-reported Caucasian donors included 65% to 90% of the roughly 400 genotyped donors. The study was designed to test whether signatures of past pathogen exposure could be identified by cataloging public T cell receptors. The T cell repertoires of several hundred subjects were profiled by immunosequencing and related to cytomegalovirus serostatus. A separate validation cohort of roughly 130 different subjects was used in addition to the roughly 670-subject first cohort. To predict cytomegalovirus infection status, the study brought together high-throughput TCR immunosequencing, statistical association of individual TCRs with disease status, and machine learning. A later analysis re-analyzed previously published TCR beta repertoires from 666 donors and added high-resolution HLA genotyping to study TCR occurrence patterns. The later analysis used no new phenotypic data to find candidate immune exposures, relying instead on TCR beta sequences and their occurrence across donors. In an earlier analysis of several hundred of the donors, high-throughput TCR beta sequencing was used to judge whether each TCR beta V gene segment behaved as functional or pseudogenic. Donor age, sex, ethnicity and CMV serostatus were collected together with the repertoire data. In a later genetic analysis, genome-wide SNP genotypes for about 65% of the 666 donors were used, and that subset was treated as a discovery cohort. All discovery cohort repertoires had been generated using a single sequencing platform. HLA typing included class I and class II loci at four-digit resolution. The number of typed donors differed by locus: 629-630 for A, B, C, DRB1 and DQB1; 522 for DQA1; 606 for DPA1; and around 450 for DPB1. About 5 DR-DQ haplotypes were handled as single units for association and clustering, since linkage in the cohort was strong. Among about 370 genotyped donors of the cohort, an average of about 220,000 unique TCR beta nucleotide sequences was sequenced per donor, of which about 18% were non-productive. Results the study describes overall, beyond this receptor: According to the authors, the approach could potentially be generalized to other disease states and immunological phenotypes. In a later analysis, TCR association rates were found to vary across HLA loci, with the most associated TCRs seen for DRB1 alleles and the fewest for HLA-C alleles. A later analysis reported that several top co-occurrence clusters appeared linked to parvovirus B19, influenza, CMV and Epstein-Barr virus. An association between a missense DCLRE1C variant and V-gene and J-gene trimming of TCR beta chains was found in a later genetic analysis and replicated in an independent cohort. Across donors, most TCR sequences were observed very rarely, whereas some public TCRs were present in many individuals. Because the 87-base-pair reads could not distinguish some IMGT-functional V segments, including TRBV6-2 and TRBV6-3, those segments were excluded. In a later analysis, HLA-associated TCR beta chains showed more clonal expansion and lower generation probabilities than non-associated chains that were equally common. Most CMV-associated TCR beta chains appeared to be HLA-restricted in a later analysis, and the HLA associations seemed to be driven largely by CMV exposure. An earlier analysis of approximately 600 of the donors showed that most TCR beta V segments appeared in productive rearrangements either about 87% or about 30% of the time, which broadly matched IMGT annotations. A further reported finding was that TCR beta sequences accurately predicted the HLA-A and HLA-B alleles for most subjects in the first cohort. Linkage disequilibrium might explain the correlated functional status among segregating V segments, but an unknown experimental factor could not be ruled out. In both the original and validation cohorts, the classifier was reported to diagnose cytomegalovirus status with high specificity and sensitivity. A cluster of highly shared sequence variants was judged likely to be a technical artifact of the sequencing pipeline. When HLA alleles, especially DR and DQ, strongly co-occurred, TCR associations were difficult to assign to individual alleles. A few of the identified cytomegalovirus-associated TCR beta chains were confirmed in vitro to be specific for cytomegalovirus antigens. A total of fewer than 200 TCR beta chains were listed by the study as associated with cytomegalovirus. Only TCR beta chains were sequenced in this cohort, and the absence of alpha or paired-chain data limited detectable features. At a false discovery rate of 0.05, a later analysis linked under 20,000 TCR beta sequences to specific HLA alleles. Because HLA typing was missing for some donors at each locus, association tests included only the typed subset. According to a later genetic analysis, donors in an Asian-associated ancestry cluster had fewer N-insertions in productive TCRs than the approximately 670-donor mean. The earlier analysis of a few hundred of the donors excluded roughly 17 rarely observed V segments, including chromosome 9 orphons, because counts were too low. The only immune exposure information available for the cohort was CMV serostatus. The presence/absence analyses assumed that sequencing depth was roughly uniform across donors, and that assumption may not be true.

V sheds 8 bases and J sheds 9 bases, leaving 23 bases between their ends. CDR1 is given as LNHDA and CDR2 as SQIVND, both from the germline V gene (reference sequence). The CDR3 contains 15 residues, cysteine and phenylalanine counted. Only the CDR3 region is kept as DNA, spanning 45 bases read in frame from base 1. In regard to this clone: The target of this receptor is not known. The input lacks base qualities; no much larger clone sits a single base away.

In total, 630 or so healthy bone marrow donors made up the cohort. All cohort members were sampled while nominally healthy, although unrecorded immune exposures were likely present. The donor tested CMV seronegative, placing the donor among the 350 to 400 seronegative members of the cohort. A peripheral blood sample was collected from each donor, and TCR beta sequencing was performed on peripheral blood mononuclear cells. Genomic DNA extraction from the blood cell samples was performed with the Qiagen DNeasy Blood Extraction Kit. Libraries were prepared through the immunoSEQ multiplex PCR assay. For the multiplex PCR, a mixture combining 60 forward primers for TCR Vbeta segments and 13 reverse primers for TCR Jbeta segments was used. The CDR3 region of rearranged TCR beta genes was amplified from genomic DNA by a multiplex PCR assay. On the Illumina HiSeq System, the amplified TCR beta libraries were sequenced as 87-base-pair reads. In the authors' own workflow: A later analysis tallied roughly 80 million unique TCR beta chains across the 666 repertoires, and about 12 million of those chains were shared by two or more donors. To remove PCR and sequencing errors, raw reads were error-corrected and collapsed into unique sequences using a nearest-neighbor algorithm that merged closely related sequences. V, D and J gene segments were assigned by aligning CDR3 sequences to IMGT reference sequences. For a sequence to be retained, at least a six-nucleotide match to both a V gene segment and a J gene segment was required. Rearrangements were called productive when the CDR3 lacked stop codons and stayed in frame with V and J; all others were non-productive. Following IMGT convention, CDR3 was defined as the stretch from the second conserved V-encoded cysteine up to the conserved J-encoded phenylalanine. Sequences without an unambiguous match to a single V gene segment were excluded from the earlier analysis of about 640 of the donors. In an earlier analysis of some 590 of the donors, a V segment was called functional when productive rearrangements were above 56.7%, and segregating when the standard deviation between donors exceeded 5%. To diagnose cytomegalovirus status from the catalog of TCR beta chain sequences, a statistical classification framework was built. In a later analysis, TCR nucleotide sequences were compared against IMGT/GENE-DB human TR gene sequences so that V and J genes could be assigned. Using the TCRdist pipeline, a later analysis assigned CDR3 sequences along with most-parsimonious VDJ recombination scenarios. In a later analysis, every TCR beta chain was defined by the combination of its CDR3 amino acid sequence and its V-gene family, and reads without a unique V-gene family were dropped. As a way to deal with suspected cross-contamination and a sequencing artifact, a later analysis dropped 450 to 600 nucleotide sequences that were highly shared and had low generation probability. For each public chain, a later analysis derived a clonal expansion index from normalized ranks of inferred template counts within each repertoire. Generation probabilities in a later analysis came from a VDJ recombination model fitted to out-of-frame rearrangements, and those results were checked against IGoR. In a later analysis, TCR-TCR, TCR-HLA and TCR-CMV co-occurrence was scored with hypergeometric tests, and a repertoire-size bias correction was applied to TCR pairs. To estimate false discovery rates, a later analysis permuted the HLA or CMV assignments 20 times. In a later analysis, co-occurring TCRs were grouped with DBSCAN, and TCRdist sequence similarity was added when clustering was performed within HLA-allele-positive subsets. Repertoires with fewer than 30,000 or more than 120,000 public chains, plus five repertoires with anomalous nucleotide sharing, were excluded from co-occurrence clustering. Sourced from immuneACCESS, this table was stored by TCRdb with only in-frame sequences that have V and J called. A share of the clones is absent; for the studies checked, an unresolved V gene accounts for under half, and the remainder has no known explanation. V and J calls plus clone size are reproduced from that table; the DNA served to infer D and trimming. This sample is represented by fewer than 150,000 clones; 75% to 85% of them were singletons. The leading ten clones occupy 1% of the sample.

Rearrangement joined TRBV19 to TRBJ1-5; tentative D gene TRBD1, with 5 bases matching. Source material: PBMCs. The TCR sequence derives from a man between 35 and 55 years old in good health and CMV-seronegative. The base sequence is TGTGCCAGTGAGAACCGGGAGAGGGGCCGTTGGCCCCAGCATTTT. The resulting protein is CASENRERGRWPQHF.